This T cell receptor (beta chain) was sequenced in a study of OX40 agonist ivuxolimab in advanced cancers. The wider study: The patients received ivuxolimab by intravenous route every 2 weeks at 0.01 to 10 mg/kg. Broader study findings: Averaging showed that CD8+ T cells had more expanded clones than CD4+ did. Clonal expansion was among the lowest in partial responders at 0.1-3.0 mg/kg, especially CD8+.

TCRdb's table, derived via immunoSEQ multiplex PCR, lists solely in-frame clones and lacks some. In the table there are roughly 60,000 clones, around nine tenths of which are singletons. The CDR3 extends over 14 amino acids. Germline loops: CDR1 SGHDT, CDR2 YYEEEE. Between the trimmed V and J ends, which lost 0 bases and 4 bases, there was a span of 9 bases. In regard to this clone: Its antigen is unknown.

The starting material was CD4+ or CD8+ T cells sorted from blood, obtained in a trial of the OX40 agonist ivuxolimab. The TCR originated in an adult with an advanced solid tumor such as melanoma, head and neck, liver or kidney cancer. The chain uses TRBV5-6 and TRBJ2-3; D not resolved. This CDR3 is CASSLAGSADTQYF. CDR3 sequence (DNA): TGTGCCAGCAGCTTGGCAGGAAGTGCAGATACGCAGTATTTT.